Only a few counts were recorded for the clone carrying this T cell receptor (beta chain). Its target is unknown. The sample originates from a study of post-analysis software for immune sequencing data. Study as a whole: Courses of disease covered relapsing-remitting, secondary progressive and progressive-relapsing multiple sclerosis. Study-level results: Several TRBV segments (TRBV5-6, TRBV5-1 and TRBV20-1 among them) occurred more frequently in patients than in controls. Multiple sclerosis patients showed significantly lower normalized Chao1 diversity than controls did. F-measure co-clustering was strong for batch-matched samples.

cDNA libraries of TCR beta carried unique molecular identifiers. The T cell input of about 0.85 to 10 million gave a few hundred thousand cDNA molecules. TCRdb itself ran the PCR reads through MiXCR, one entry per CDR3 protein. The profile covers roughly 580,000 distinct CDR3 sequences, with roughly 40% appearing a single time and 1.5% to 2% taken by the ten largest. V gave up 4 bases and J gave up 4 bases; unmatched junction bases: 17. The CDR3 has 18 amino acids. Looked up from germline, CDR1 is SGHDT and CDR2 is YYEEEE. The sequence came from a girl aged 10-17 years with multiple sclerosis. Sequencing was performed on blood. The chain is built from TRBV5-6 and TRBJ1-1; 9 positions agree with TRBD1. The CDR3 DNA reads TGTGCCAGCAGCACCCTGGACAGGGGTTATATAGGTGGCACTGAAGCTTTCTTT. Encoded protein: CASSTLDRGYIGGTEAFF.